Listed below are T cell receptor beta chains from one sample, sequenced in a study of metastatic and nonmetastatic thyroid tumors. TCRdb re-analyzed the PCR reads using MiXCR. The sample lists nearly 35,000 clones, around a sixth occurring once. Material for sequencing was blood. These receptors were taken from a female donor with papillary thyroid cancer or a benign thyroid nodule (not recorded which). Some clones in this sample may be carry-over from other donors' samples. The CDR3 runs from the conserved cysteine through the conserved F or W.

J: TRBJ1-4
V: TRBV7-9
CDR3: CASSLSLWGEGEKLFF

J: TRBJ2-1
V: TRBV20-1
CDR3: CSALDYRSYNEQFF

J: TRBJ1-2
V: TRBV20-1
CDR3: CSATTGGWGSNYGYTF

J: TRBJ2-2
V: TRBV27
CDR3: CASSTWDLNTGELFF

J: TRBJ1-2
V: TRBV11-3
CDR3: CTISEGRAGYGYTF

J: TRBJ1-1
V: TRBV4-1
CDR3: CASSQAGQRVEAFF

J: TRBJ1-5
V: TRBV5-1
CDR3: CASSLAGNQPQHF

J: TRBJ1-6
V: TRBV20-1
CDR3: CSARAAGINSPLHF

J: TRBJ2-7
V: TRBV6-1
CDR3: CASRQTGSAYEQHF

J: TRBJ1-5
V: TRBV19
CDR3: CASSEGFGNQPQHF

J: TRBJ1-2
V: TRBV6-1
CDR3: CASSERIGDERGYTF

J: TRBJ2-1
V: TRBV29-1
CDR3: CSASRRTSGTNEQFF

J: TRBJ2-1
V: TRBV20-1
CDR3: CSARVVSEGGRQFF

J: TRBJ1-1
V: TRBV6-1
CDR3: CASSPLGGKIEAFF

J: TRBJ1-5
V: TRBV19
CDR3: CASSIDGRGRQPQHF

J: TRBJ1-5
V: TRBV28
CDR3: CASSSTWGRGSNQPQHF

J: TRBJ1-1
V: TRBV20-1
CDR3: CSAVHGMNTEAFF

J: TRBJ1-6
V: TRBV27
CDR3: CASSSLRGSSYNSPLHF

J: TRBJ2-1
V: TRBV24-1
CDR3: CATRLADDNEQFF

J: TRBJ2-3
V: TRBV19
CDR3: CASSIYSSGHDTQYF

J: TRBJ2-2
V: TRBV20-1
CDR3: CSARGNQPSNTGELFF

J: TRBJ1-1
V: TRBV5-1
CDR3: CASSLLGQGNTEAFF

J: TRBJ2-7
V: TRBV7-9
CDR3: CASILGQGVYEQYF

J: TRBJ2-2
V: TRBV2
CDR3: CASSQGFPPGTAELFF

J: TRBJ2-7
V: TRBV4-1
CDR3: CASSLSSAGYEQYF

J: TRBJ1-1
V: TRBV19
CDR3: CASRKQGNTEAFF

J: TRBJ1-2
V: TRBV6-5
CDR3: CASSYSRCRGVWCGYTF

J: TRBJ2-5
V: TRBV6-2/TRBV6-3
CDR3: CASSRDYALETQYF

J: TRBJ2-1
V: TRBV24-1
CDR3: CATSQGPYNEQFF

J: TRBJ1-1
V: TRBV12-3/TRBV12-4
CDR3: CASSFWITEAFF

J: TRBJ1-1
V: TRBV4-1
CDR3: CASSQETSGSGGTEAFF

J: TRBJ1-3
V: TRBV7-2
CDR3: CASSLDSTIYF

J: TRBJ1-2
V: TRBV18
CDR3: CASSQRQGTYYGYTF

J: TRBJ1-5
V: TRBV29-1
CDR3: CSVAVGTRDQPQHF

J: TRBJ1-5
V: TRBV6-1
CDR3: CASLLRDGRNQPQHF

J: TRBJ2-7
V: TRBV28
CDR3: CASSFRAYEQYF

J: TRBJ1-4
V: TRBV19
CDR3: CASGEEKLFF

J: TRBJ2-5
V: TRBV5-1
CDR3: CASSLVGVGGQETQYF

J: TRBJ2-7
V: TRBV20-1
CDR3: CSARDDETSAPASYEQYF

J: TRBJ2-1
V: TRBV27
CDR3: CASRGIADVRSNEQFF

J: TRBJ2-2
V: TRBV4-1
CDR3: CASSQGLTGELFF

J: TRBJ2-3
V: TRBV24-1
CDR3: CATSDATPLAGITDTQYF

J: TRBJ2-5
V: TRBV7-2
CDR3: CASSITSGMAGIETQYF